A selection of T cell receptor beta chains follows, all from one sample in a study of shared clonotypes between healthy human individuals. Profiled with immunoSEQ multiplex PCR; TCRdb holds only in-frame clones, not every one. The table records roughly 640,000 clones, about 74% of them present only once. Sequencing was done on a sample of memory CD4+ T cells sorted from blood. These receptors came from a woman between 25 and 40 years old in good health. The CDR3 runs from the conserved cysteine through the conserved F or W. Fields, in order: CDR3 length, V gene, J gene, D gene, clone size, CDR3 DNA, CDR3 protein. D genes are given only for firm matches. Clone size appears in some rows only: once, few, many, or a class for an expanded clone.

11	TRBV27	TRBJ2-7	.	.	TGTGCCAGCAGTGGGGCCTACGAGCAGTACTTC	CASSGAYEQYF
16	TRBV5-1	TRBJ1-5	.	few	TGCGCCAGCAGCTTGGGGGAGGCGGGGGGCAATCAGCCCCAGCATTTT	CASSLGEAGGNQPQHF
15	TRBV27	TRBJ2-7	.	.	TGTGCCAGCAGTGACGAGGGAGGTAGCTCCTACGAGCAGTACTTC	CASSDEGGSSYEQYF
16	TRBV7-3	TRBJ2-3	TRBD1	.	TGTGCCAGCAGCCCCTTAGGGACAGTGATCACAGATACGCAGTATTTT	CASSPLGTVITDTQYF
16	TRBV28	TRBJ2-1	.	.	TGTGCCAGCAAGAATCTGGCCCCCTCAATAGGGAATGAGCAGTTCTTC	CASKNLAPSIGNEQFF
17	TRBV4-1	TRBJ2-2	TRBD2	few	TGCGCCAGCAGCCAAGATATGGCTAGCGGGAGGAGCGGGGAGCTGTTTTTT	CASSQDMASGRSGELFF
13	TRBV27	TRBJ1-1	.	.	TGTGCCAGCAGCTCTCCCCTGACAGTTGAAGCTTTCTTT	CASSSPLTVEAFF
15	TRBV29-1	TRBJ2-1	.	few	TGCAGCGTTGAAGGTAGGAACGGGTCCTACAATGAGCAGTTCTTC	CSVEGRNGSYNEQFF
13	TRBV11-2	TRBJ2-2	.	.	TGTGCCAGCAGCTTACGATACTCCGGGGAGCTGTTTTTT	CASSLRYSGELFF
13	TRBV6-1	TRBJ2-2	.	.	TGTGCCACGTACCAGGGTAACACCGGGGAGCTGTTTTTT	CATYQGNTGELFF
14	TRBV28	TRBJ2-7	.	.	TGTGCCAGCACCTCCTTTGGAGGGAAGTACGAGCAGTACTTC	CASTSFGGKYEQYF
17	TRBV11-2	TRBJ2-1	TRBD1	once	TGTGCCAGCAGCTCTAAGGGACAGGGGGCGGCGGCAGATGAGCAGTTCTTC	CASSSKGQGAAADEQFF
18	TRBV13	TRBJ2-2	TRBD2	.	TGTGCCAGCAGCAAAGTTGGGACTAGCGGGAGGTCGGCCGGGGAGCTGTTTTTT	CASSKVGTSGRSAGELFF
16	TRBV19	TRBJ1-5	TRBD1	.	TGTGCCAGTAGTCTTCTCCCGGGACAGGGGAAGGAGCCCCAGCATTTT	CASSLLPGQGKEPQHF
15	TRBV27	TRBJ1-2	.	.	TGTGCCAGCAGTTTGTCCGGGGGACCTCTCTATGGCTACACCTTC	CASSLSGGPLYGYTF
14	TRBV25-1	TRBJ2-2	.	.	TGTGCCAGCAGTCGCCCTGGGGGCACCGGGGAGCTGTTTTTT	CASSRPGGTGELFF
15	TRBV14	TRBJ2-7	TRBD2	.	TGTGCCAGCAGCCAGGCCCTTGGACTAGCGGCCGAGCAGTACTTC	CASSQALGLAAEQYF